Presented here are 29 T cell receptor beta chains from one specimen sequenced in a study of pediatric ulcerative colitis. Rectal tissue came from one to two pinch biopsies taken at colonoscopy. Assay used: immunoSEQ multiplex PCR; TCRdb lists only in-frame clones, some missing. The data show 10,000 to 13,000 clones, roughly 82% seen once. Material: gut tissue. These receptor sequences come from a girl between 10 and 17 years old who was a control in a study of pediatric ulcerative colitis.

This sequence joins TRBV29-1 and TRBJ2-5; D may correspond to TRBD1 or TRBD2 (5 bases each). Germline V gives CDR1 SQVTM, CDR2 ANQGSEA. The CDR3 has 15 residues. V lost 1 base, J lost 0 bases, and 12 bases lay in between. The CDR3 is CSVEAPGRYQETQYF. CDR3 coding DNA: TGCAGCGTTGAAGCCCCGGGACGGTACCAAGAGACCCAGTACTTC.

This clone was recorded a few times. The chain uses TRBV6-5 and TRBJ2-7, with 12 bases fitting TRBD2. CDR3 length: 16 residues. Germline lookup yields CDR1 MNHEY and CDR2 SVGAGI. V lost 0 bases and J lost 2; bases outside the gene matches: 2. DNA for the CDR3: TGTGCCAGCAGTTACTCTGCTAGCGGGAGGGCCTACGAGCAGTACTTC. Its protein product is CASSYSASGRAYEQYF.

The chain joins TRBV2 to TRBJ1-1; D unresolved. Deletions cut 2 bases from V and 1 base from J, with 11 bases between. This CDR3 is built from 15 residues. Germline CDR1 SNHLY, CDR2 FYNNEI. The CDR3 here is CASSEHSRANTEAFF. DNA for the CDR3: TGTGCCAGCAGTGAACACTCTCGGGCGAACACTGAAGCTTTCTTT.

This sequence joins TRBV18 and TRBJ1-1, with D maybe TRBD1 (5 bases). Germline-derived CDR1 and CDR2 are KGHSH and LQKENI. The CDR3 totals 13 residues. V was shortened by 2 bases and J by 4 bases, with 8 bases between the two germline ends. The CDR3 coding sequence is TGTGCCAGCTCACCAAAGACAGCCACTGAAGCTTTCTTT. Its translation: CASSPKTATEAFF.

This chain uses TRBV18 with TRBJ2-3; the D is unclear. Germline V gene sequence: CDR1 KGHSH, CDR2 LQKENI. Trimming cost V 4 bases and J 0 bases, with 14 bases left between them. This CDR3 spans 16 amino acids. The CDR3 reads CASSQLLRKSTDTQYF. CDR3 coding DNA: TGTGCCAGCTCACAACTTTTGAGGAAGAGCACAGATACGCAGTATTTT.

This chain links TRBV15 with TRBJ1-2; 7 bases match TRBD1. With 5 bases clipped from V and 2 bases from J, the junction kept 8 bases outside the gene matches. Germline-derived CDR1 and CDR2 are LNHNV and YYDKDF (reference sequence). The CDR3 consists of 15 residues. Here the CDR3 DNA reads TGTGCCACCAGCTATTCAGGGGGGAGGAACTATGGCTACACCTTC. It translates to CATSYSGGRNYGYTF.

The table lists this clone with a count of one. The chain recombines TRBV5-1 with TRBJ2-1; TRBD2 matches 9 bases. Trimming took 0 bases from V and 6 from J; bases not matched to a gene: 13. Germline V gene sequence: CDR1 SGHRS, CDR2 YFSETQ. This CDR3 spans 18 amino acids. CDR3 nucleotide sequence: TGCGCCAGCAGCTTGGAACGGCGGGAGGGCCGATTGAGCAATGAGCAGTTCTTC. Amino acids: CASSLERREGRLSNEQFF.

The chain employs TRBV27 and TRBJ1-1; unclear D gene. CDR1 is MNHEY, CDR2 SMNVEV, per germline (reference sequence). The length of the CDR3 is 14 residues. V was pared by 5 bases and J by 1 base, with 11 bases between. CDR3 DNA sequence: TGTGCCAGCAGTCTCCTGGCCGCGAACACTGAAGCTTTCTTT. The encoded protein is CASSLLAANTEAFF.

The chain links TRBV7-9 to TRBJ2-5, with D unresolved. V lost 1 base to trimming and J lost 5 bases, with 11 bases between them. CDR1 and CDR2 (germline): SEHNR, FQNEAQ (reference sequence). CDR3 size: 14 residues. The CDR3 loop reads CASSLGIGKETQYF. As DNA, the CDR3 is TGTGCCAGCAGCTTAGGAATAGGGAAGGAGACCCAGTACTTC.

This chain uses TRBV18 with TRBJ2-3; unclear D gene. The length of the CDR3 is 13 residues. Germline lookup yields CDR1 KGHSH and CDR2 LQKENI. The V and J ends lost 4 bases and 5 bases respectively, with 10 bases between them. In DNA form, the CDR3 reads TGTGCCAGCTCACGCCTAAAGGGAGATACGCAGTATTTT. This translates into CASSRLKGDTQYF.

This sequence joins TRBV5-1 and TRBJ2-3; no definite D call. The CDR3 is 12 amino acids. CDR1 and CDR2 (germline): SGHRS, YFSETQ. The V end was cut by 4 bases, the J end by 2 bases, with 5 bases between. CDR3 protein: CASSPPTDTQYF. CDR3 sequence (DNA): TGCGCCAGCAGCCCGCCCACAGATACGCAGTATTTT. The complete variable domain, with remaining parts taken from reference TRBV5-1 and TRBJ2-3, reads KAGVTQTPRYLIKTRGQQVTLSCSPISGHRSVSWYQQTPGQGLQFLFEYFSETQRNKGNFPGRFSGRQFSNSRSEMNVSTLELGDSALYLCASSPPTDTQYFGPGTRLTVL.

The DNA of the CDR3 is TGTGCCAGCAGCTTAGCTAACTATGGCTACACCTTC. The encoded protein is CASSLANYGYTF. The chain is built from TRBV7-9 and TRBJ1-2, with no clear D. With 0 bases removed from V and 1 base from J, the gap between germline ends came to 0 bases. The CDR3 extends over 12 amino acids. Looked up from germline, CDR1 is SEHNR and CDR2 is FQNEAQ (reference sequence).

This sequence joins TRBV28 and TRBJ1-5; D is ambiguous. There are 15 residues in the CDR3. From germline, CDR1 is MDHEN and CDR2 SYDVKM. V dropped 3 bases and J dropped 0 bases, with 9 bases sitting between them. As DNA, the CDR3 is TGTGCCAGCAGTTTTAGAGGGCTTAGCAATCAGCCCCAGCATTTT. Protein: CASSFRGLSNQPQHF.

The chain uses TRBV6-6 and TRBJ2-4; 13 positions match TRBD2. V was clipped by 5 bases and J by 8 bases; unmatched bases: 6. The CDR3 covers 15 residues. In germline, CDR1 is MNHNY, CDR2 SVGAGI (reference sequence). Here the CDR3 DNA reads TGTGCCAGCAGTCGGACTAGCGGGAGACGGTACATTCAGTACTTC. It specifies CASSRTSGRRYIQYF.

The CDR3 DNA sequence: TGTGCCAGCAGTGCCGAAGATAGCAATCAGCCCCAGCATTTT. Translation: CASSAEDSNQPQHF. V gene TRBV2 combines with J gene TRBJ1-5; D is uncertain. CDR3 size: 14 residues. With 4 bases removed from V and 0 bases from J, the gap between germline ends came to 7 bases. Per germline, CDR1 SNHLY and CDR2 FYNNEI.

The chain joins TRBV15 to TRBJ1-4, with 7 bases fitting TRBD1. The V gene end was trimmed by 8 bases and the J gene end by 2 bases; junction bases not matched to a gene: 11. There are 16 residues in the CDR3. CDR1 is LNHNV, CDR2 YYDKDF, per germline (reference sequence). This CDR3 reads CATAQGKSRTNEKLFF. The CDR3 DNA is TGTGCCACCGCACAGGGGAAGAGCCGGACTAATGAAAAACTGTTTTTT. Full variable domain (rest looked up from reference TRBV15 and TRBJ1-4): DAMVIQNPRYQVTQFGKPVTLSCSQTLNHNVMYWYQQKSSQAPKLLFHYYDKDFNNEADTPDNFQSRRPNTSFCFLDIRSPGLGDTAMYLCATAQGKSRTNEKLFFGSGTQLSVL.

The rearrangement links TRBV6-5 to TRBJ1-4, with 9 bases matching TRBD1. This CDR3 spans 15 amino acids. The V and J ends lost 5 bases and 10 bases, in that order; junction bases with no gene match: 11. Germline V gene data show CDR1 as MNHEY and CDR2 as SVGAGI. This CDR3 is CASSPTGQGLRKLFF. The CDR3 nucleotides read TGTGCCAGCAGTCCAACCGGACAGGGGTTAAGAAAACTGTTTTTT.

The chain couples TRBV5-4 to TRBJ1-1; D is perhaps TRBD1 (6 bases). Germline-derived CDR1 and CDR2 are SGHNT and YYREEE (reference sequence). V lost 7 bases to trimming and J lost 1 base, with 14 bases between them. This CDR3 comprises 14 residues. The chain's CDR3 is CASLGRGQNTEAFF. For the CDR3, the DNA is TGTGCCAGCTTGGGGCGGGGGCAGAACACTGAAGCTTTCTTT.

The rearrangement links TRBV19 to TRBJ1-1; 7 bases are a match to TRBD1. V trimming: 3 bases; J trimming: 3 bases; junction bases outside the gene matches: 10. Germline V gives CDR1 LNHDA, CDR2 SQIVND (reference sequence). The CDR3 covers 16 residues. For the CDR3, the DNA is TGTGCCAGTAGTATTCGTCCAGGGGGTTTAGACACTGAAGCTTTCTTT. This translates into CASSIRPGGLDTEAFF.

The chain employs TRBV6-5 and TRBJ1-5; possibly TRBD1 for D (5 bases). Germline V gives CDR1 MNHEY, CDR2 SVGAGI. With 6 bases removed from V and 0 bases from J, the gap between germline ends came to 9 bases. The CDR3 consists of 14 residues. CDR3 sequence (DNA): TGTGCCAGCAGCCGACAGATTAGCAATCAGCCCCAGCATTTT. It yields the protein CASSRQISNQPQHF.

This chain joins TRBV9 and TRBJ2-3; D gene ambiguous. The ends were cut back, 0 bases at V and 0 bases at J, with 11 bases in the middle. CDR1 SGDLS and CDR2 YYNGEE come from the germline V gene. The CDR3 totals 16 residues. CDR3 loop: CASSVVPLPSTDTQYF. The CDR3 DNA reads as TGTGCCAGCAGCGTAGTTCCATTGCCTAGCACAGATACGCAGTATTTT.

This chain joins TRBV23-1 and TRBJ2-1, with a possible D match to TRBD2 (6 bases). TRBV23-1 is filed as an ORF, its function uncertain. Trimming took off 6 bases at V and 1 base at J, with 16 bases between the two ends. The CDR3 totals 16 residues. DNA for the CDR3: TGCGCCAGCAGGCGCCCCGGGACTGAGTCCTACAATGAGCAGTTCTTC. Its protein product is CASRRPGTESYNEQFF.

DNA of the CDR3: TGTGCCAGCAGTTTGTCCCCCGTTCCGGATACGCAGTATTTT. This codes for CASSLSPVPDTQYF. This chain joins TRBV27 and TRBJ2-3; D remains unclear. Trimming cost V 3 bases and J 6 bases, with 13 bases left between them. The CDR3 length is 14 residues. Germline V gene data show CDR1 as MNHEY and CDR2 as SMNVEV (reference sequence).

The CDR3 is CASSQRYINQPQHF. DNA of the CDR3: TGTGCCAGTAGTCAACGTTATATCAATCAGCCCCAGCATTTT. The chain combines TRBV19 with TRBJ1-5, with D unresolved. This CDR3 is 14 amino acids long. Germline V gives CDR1 LNHDA, CDR2 SQIVND (reference sequence). The V and J ends lost 5 bases and 3 bases respectively, with 11 bases between them.

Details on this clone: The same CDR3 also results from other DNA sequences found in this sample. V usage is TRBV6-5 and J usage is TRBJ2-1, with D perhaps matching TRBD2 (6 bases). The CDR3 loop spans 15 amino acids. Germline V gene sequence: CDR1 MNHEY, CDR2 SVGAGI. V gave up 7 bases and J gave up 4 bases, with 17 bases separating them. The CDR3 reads CASNKDSGRYNEQFF. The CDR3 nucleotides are TGTGCCAGCAACAAAGATAGCGGAAGGTACAATGAGCAGTTCTTC.

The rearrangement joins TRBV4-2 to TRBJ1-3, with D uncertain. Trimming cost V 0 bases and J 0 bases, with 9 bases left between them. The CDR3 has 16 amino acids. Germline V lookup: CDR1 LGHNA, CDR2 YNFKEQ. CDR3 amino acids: CASSQDPGDSGNTIYF. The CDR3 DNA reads TGTGCCAGCAGCCAAGATCCCGGGGACTCTGGAAACACCATATATTTT.

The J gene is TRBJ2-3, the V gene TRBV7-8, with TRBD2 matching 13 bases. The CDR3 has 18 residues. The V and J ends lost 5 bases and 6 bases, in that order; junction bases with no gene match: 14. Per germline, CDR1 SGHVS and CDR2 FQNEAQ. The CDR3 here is CASSTQRTSGSPSDTQYF. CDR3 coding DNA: TGTGCCAGCAGCACGCAACGGACTAGCGGGAGCCCCTCCGATACGCAGTATTTT. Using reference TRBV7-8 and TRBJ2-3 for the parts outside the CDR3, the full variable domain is GAGVSQSPRYKVAKRGQDVALRCDPISGHVSLFWYQQALGQGPEFLTYFQNEAQLDKSGLPSDRFFAERPEGSVSTLKIQRTQQEDSAVYLCASSTQRTSGSPSDTQYFGPGTRLTVL.

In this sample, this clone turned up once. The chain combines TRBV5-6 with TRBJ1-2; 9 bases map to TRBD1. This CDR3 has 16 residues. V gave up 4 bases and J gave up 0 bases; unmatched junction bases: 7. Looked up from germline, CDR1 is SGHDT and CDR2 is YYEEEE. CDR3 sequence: CASSPSGTGTNYGYTF. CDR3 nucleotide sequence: TGTGCCAGCAGCCCCTCAGGGACAGGGACTAACTATGGCTACACCTTC.

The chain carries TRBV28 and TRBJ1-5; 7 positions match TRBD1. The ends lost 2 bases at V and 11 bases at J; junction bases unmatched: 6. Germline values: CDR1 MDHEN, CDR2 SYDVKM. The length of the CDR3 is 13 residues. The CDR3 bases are TGTGCCAGCAGTTTACAGGGGGGATTGACCCAGCATTTT. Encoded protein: CASSLQGGLTQHF.